The present TCR beta chain was sequenced within a study of blood T cell repertoires in COVID-19. Study-level information: Samples representing acute and convalescent COVID-19 were sourced from the United States, Italy and Spain.

CDR1 and CDR2 (germline): SEHNR, FQNEAQ (reference sequence). The CDR3 length is 14 residues. V lost 2 bases and J lost 1, with 8 bases in between. Under the authors' procedure: It was from reference gene primer amplification that nucleated cell counts were estimated. Profiled with immunoSEQ multiplex PCR; TCRdb holds only in-frame clones, not every one. The V and J calls and clone size were taken over from that table, and D and trimming were inferred from the DNA. The table includes some 35,000 clones, 83% detected once. The receptor was isolated from a man between 50 and 59 years old with acute or convalescent COVID-19. Sequencing was done on a sample of peripheral blood. This chain uses TRBV7-9 with TRBJ2-5; tentative D call: TRBD1 (5 bases). The CDR3: CASSLQGRQETQYF. DNA of the CDR3: TGTGCCAGCAGCTTACAGGGTCGCCAAGAGACCCAGTACTTC.